The next 2 T cell receptor beta chains were all read from a single sample in a study of CD8+ T cells in alopecia areata. cDNA reverse transcribed from extracted RNA served as the sequencing template. The assay was immunoSEQ multiplex PCR, and TCRdb's table has in-frame clones only and misses some. Altogether about 180,000 clones are present, 50% to 60% being singletons, with the ten largest covering under 15%. The material sequenced was CD4+ T cells sorted from blood, taken at week 0. The receptors originated from a human donor with alopecia areata.

This clone has just a few counts. V usage is TRBV5-4 and J usage is TRBJ2-5; D may be TRBD2 (6 bases). CDR3 length: 14 residues. In germline, CDR1 is SGHNT, CDR2 YYREEE (reference sequence). Trimming removed 4 bases from V and 5 bases from J, with 15 bases in between. For the CDR3, the DNA is TGTGCCAGCAGCCCGGGACTGGCTTGGGAGACCCAGTACTTC. As protein: CASSPGLAWETQYF.

The sample holds a few counts of this clone. The chain recombines TRBV30 with TRBJ1-4; perhaps TRBD1 as D (5 bases). Trimming stripped 0 bases from V and 6 bases from J, with 29 bases between. The CDR3 has 20 amino acids. Germline V CDR1 and CDR2: GTSNPN, SVGIG (reference sequence). The CDR3 bases are TGTGCCTGGAGTGTAAGCGTCGGGACCCATTGGGGAGGGTCCGATGAAAAACTGTTTTTT. Protein sequence: CAWSVSVGTHWGGSDEKLFF.